The rows below give T cell receptor beta chains drawn from one sample of a study of shared clonotypes between healthy human individuals. Sequencing was performed with immunoSEQ multiplex PCR; in TCRdb, only in-frame clones are kept and a portion is missing. This table has millions of clones, approximately 93% appearing once. The sample taken for sequencing was naive CD4+ T cells from PBMCs. The source of these receptors is a man between 18 and 35 years old in good health. Some clones in this sample may be carry-over from other donors' samples. CDR3s include the opening cysteine and the closing phenylalanine or tryptophan. D genes are given only for firm matches. Part of the rows lack a size; the others show once, few, many or a class for expanded clones.

J gene: TRBJ2-7
clone size: .
V gene: TRBV25-1
D gene: TRBD2
CDR3 protein: CASSPGASGRYEQYF
CDR3 DNA: TGTGCCAGCAGCCCAGGGGCTAGCGGGAGATACGAGCAGTACTTC

J gene: TRBJ2-5
clone size: .
V gene: TRBV30
D gene: TRBD1
CDR3 protein: CAWAGQVYETQYF
CDR3 DNA: TGTGCCTGGGCCGGACAGGTTTATGAGACCCAGTACTTC

J gene: TRBJ2-3
clone size: .
V gene: TRBV7-9
D gene: .
CDR3 protein: CAYNTGFTDTQYF
CDR3 DNA: TGTGCCTACAACACGGGCTTCACAGATACGCAGTATTTT

J gene: TRBJ1-2
clone size: .
V gene: TRBV7-2
D gene: TRBD1
CDR3 protein: CASSPTGTDYGYTF
CDR3 DNA: TGTGCCAGCAGCCCAACCGGGACAGACTATGGCTACACCTTC

J gene: TRBJ2-2
clone size: .
V gene: TRBV29-1
D gene: .
CDR3 protein: CSVVGTTNAGELFF
CDR3 DNA: TGCAGCGTTGTGGGCACCACGAACGCCGGGGAGCTGTTTTTT

J gene: TRBJ2-5
clone size: .
V gene: TRBV7-2
D gene: .
CDR3 protein: CASSYDRQETQYF
CDR3 DNA: TGTGCCAGCAGCTACGACAGACAAGAGACCCAGTACTTC

J gene: TRBJ2-7
clone size: .
V gene: TRBV5-1
D gene: TRBD2
CDR3 protein: CASRFGPGTSGSTYEQYF
CDR3 DNA: TGCGCCAGCAGATTCGGTCCCGGGACTAGCGGGAGCACCTACGAGCAGTACTTC

J gene: TRBJ2-6
clone size: .
V gene: TRBV11-2
D gene: .
CDR3 protein: CASSLDPTAGANVLTF
CDR3 DNA: TGTGCCAGCAGCTTAGACCCCACCGCGGGGGCCAACGTCCTGACTTTC

J gene: TRBJ1-4
clone size: .
V gene: TRBV19
D gene: .
CDR3 protein: CASTRRATNEKLFF
CDR3 DNA: TGTGCCAGTACCCGAAGGGCAACTAATGAAAAACTGTTTTTT

J gene: TRBJ2-7
clone size: .
V gene: TRBV11-2
D gene: TRBD2
CDR3 protein: CASSFLSSGRPKRHYEQYF
CDR3 DNA: TGTGCCAGCAGCTTTCTCTCTAGCGGGAGGCCCAAGCGGCACTACGAGCAGTACTTC

J gene: TRBJ1-6
clone size: once
V gene: TRBV6-5
D gene: .
CDR3 protein: CASTPSRGSPLHF
CDR3 DNA: TGTGCCAGCACTCCTTCCCGGGGTTCACCCCTCCACTTT

J gene: TRBJ1-2
clone size: .
V gene: TRBV4-2
D gene: TRBD1
CDR3 protein: CASSQTGQESRYTF
CDR3 DNA: TGTGCCAGCAGCCAAACCGGACAGGAGTCACGCTACACCTTC

J gene: TRBJ1-3
clone size: .
V gene: TRBV28
D gene: TRBD1
CDR3 protein: CASRYRGSGNTIYF
CDR3 DNA: TGTGCCAGCAGGTACAGGGGCTCTGGAAACACCATATATTTT

J gene: TRBJ2-7
clone size: .
V gene: TRBV5-1
D gene: TRBD1
CDR3 protein: CASSLGTGYSYEQYF
CDR3 DNA: TGCGCCAGCAGCTTAGGGACAGGATATTCCTACGAGCAGTACTTC

J gene: TRBJ2-3
clone size: .
V gene: TRBV28
D gene: .
CDR3 protein: CASSLGGSASTHTQYF
CDR3 DNA: TGTGCCAGCAGTTTAGGTGGGAGTGCTTCCACACACACGCAGTATTTT

J gene: TRBJ2-2
clone size: .
V gene: TRBV29-1
D gene: TRBD1
CDR3 protein: CSARTGANTGELFF
CDR3 DNA: TGCAGCGCCCGGACAGGGGCGAACACCGGGGAGCTGTTTTTT

J gene: TRBJ2-2
clone size: .
V gene: TRBV18
D gene: .
CDR3 protein: CASSPPGRRSTGELFF
CDR3 DNA: TGTGCCAGCTCACCCCCGGGCAGGAGATCCACCGGGGAGCTGTTTTTT

J gene: TRBJ2-1
clone size: .
V gene: TRBV7-9
D gene: .
CDR3 protein: CASSHRARGDNEQFF
CDR3 DNA: TGTGCCAGCAGCCATAGGGCCAGGGGGGACAATGAGCAGTTCTTC

J gene: TRBJ2-1
clone size: once
V gene: TRBV10-3
D gene: TRBD2
CDR3 protein: CATLRGLASYNEQFF
CDR3 DNA: TGTGCCACCCTTCGAGGACTAGCGTCCTACAATGAGCAGTTCTTC

J gene: TRBJ1-5
clone size: .
V gene: TRBV18
D gene: .
CDR3 protein: CASSGQSNQPQHF
CDR3 DNA: TGTGCCAGCTCAGGACAGAGCAATCAGCCCCAGCATTTT

J gene: TRBJ1-4
clone size: .
V gene: TRBV6-6
D gene: .
CDR3 protein: CATRDENREKLFF
CDR3 DNA: TGTGCCACGAGAGATGAGAACCGGGAAAAACTGTTTTTT

J gene: TRBJ2-3
clone size: .
V gene: TRBV5-1
D gene: TRBD1
CDR3 protein: CASSSTGSTDTQYF
CDR3 DNA: TGCGCCAGCAGCTCGACAGGGAGCACAGATACGCAGTATTTT

J gene: TRBJ2-7
clone size: .
V gene: TRBV5-1
D gene: TRBD1
CDR3 protein: CASSLLGQGTYEQYF
CDR3 DNA: TGCGCCAGCAGCTTGTTGGGACAGGGAACCTACGAGCAGTACTTC

J gene: TRBJ2-2
clone size: .
V gene: TRBV7-7
D gene: TRBD2
CDR3 protein: CASSPLLAGPGELFF
CDR3 DNA: TGTGCCAGCAGCCCACTTCTAGCGGGCCCCGGGGAGCTGTTTTTT

J gene: TRBJ2-1
clone size: once
V gene: TRBV7-2
D gene: TRBD2
CDR3 protein: CASSLARAGRRSEQFF
CDR3 DNA: TGTGCCAGCAGCTTAGCCCGAGCGGGAAGGAGGAGTGAGCAGTTCTTC

J gene: TRBJ2-5
clone size: .
V gene: TRBV5-1
D gene: TRBD2
CDR3 protein: CASSLGGLLTQYF
CDR3 DNA: TGCGCCAGCAGCTTGGGGGGACTACTAACCCAGTACTTC

J gene: TRBJ2-3
clone size: once
V gene: TRBV5-1
D gene: TRBD1
CDR3 protein: CASSPRTGADSTDTQYF
CDR3 DNA: TGCGCCAGCAGCCCGAGGACAGGAGCGGATAGCACAGATACGCAGTATTTT

J gene: TRBJ1-2
clone size: few
V gene: TRBV27
D gene: TRBD1
CDR3 protein: CASSFRTGGGYTF
CDR3 DNA: TGTGCCAGCAGTTTCAGGACAGGGGGTGGCTACACCTTC